The next 11 T cell receptor beta chains were all read from a single sample in a study of shared clonotypes between healthy human individuals. Generated by immunoSEQ multiplex PCR, the TCRdb table keeps only in-frame clones and is missing some. The sample carries hundreds of thousands of clones, almost 97% recorded once. The sequenced material came from naive CD4+ T cells sorted from blood. Subset described: CD45RA+ positively selected. These receptor sequences come from a woman in her 30s in good health.

CDR3 residues: CASSWELFF. The CDR3 DNA reads TGCGCCAGCAGCTGGGAGCTGTTTTTT. The chain has TRBV23-1 and TRBJ2-2; D remains ambiguous. TRBV23-1 is an ORF for which the function is uncertain. V was clipped by 6 bases and J by 9 bases, with 2 bases between them. The CDR3 is 9 amino acids.

The V and J genes are TRBV28 and TRBJ2-1, with 8 bases that match TRBD1. The CDR3 runs to 18 residues. Per the germline V gene, CDR1 is MDHEN and CDR2 is SYDVKM. J gave up 0 bases and V 4 bases, and 11 bases lay outside the gene matches. CDR3 region: CASSSQGVADSSYNEQFF. CDR3 nucleotide sequence: TGTGCCAGCAGTTCACAGGGGGTAGCGGATTCCTCCTACAATGAGCAGTTCTTC. The full variable domain, completed using reference TRBV28 and TRBJ2-1, is DVKVTQSSRYLVKRTGEKVFLECVQDMDHENMFWYRQDPGLGLRLIYFSYDVKMKEKGDIPEGYSVSREKKERFSLILESASTNQTSMYLCASSSQGVADSSYNEQFFGPGTRLTVL.

The chain employs TRBV7-6 and TRBJ1-2, with TRBD1 as a possible D gene (6 bases). This CDR3 contains 15 residues. The V gene's germline CDR1 is SGHVS and CDR2 FNYEAQ. V was clipped by 4 bases and J by 0 bases, with 12 bases between them. The CDR3 spells CASSSPGQTNYGYTF. CDR3 DNA: TGTGCCAGCAGCTCCCCGGGACAAACTAACTATGGCTACACCTTC.

The chain combines TRBV19 with TRBJ1-2; TRBD1 might be the D (6 bases). Germline assignment: CDR1 LNHDA and CDR2 SQIVND (reference sequence). V lost 6 bases, J lost 2 bases, and 13 bases lay in between. The CDR3 loop spans 14 amino acids. The CDR3 spells CASSAGVSNYGYTF. DNA of the CDR3: TGTGCCAGTAGCGCAGGGGTGTCCAACTATGGCTACACCTTC.

The rearrangement joins TRBV7-7 to TRBJ1-1; D uncertain. The CDR3 loop spans 13 amino acids. Trimming left V 1 base short and J 7 bases short, with 10 bases between. Germline V lookup: CDR1 SSHAT, CDR2 FNYEAQ (reference sequence). CDR3 DNA: TGTGCCAGCAGCTTAGGACCGAGTGATGAAGCTTTCTTT. Translation gives CASSLGPSDEAFF.

V gene TRBV6-6 combines with J gene TRBJ1-2; 8 nucleotides line up with TRBD1. Germline V gives CDR1 MNHNY, CDR2 SVGAGI (reference sequence). The ends lost 6 bases at V and 4 bases at J; junction bases unmatched: 10. CDR3 length equals 15 residues. The CDR3 is CASRTSPGGVYGYTF. CDR3 in DNA: TGTGCCAGCAGGACTAGCCCAGGGGGCGTCTATGGCTACACCTTC.

The V call is TRBV2, the J call TRBJ1-5, with D perhaps matching TRBD1 (5 bases). CDR1 and CDR2 (germline): SNHLY, FYNNEI. With 7 bases removed from V and 7 bases from J, the gap between germline ends came to 11 bases. The CDR3 covers 12 residues. For the CDR3, the DNA is TGTGCCAGCACCATCAGGGACCAGCCCCAGCATTTT. Amino acid sequence: CASTIRDQPQHF. Based on the CDR3 plus reference TRBV2 and TRBJ1-5, the full variable domain is EPEVTQTPSHQVTQMGQEVILRCVPISNHLYFYWYRQILGQKVEFLVSFYNNEISEKSEIFDDQFSVERPDGSNFTLKIRSTKLEDSAMYFCASTIRDQPQHFGDGTRLSIL.

V and J are TRBV11-3 and TRBJ1-1; no definite D call. The CDR3 runs to 14 residues. The germline CDR1 and CDR2 sequences are SGHNT and YENEEA. Trimming took off 10 bases at V and 1 base at J, with 16 bases between the two ends. In nucleotides, the CDR3 is TGTGCCAACGGCCAAGAGAAGAAGAACACTGAAGCTTTCTTT. This codes for CANGQEKKNTEAFF. Drawing the rest from reference TRBV11-3 and TRBJ1-1, the complete variable domain is EAGVVQSPRYKIIEKKQPVAFWCNPISGHNTLYWYLQNLGQGPELLIRYENEEAVDDSQLPKDRFSAERLKGVDSTLKIQPAELGDSAVYLCANGQEKKNTEAFFGQGTRLTVV.

The CDR3 spells CASSLVTGELFF. As DNA, the CDR3 is TGTGCCAGCAGTTTGGTTACCGGGGAGCTGTTTTTT. The rearrangement uses TRBV2 and TRBJ2-2; no clear D gene. Trimming stripped 5 bases from V and 5 bases from J, with 6 bases between. The CDR3 contains 12 residues. Germline loops: CDR1 SNHLY, CDR2 FYNNEI.

The rearrangement uses TRBV9 and TRBJ2-2; TRBD1 is a possible D gene (6 bases). The CDR3 runs to 14 residues. Germline-derived CDR1 and CDR2 are SGDLS and YYNGEE. Trimming left V 3 bases short and J 2 bases short, with 8 bases between. The CDR3 spells CASSGTDNTGELFF. As DNA, the CDR3 is TGTGCCAGCAGCGGGACAGACAACACCGGGGAGCTGTTTTTT.

In the case of this clone: Other DNA sequences of this sample code for an identical CDR3. The chain carries TRBV15 and TRBJ1-3; tentative D call: TRBD1 (6 bases). CDR1 and CDR2 from the germline V gene are LNHNV and YYDKDF (reference sequence). Deletions cut 3 bases from V and 0 bases from J, with 6 bases between. This CDR3 contains 14 residues. The CDR3 sequence: CATSRDSSGNTIYF. CDR3 sequence (DNA): TGTGCCACCAGCAGGGACAGCTCTGGAAACACCATATATTTT.